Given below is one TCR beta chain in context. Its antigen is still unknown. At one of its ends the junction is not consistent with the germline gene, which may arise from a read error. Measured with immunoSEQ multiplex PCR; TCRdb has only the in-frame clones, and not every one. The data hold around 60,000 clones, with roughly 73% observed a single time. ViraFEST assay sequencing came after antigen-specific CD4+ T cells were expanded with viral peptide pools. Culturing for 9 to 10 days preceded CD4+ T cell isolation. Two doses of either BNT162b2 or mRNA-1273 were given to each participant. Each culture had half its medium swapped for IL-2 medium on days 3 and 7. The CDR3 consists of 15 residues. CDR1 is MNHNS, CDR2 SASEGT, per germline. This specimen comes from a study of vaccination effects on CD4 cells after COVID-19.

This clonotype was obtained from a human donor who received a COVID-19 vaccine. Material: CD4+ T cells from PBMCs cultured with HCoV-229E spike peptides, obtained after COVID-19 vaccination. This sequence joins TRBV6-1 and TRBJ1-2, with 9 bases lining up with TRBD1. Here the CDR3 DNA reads TGTGCCAGCACTGAAAGGGACAGGGTTAACTATGGCTACACCTTC. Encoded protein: CASTERDRVNYGYTF.